This T cell receptor (beta chain) was sequenced in a study of blood T cell repertoires in COVID-19. Overall study: From the United States, Italy and Spain came samples of acute and convalescent COVID-19. T cells, B-cell-depleted T cells, or PBMCs supplied cDNA or gDNA.

Original processing methods: The authors estimated nucleated cell counts from reference gene primer amplification. Generated by immunoSEQ multiplex PCR, the TCRdb table keeps only in-frame clones and is missing some. The DNA was the basis for D and trimming; V, J and clone size are from that table. The sample contains 200,000 to 250,000 clones, 84% of which appear only once. Germline CDR1 and CDR2: LGHNT and FRNRAP. V was clipped by 6 bases and J by 4 bases; unmatched bases: 10. This CDR3 is 18 amino acids long. The rearrangement links TRBV12-5 to TRBJ2-2, with 14 bases lining up with TRBD2. The specimen was peripheral blood. This TCR derives from a woman over 75 with active or convalescent COVID-19. The chain's CDR3 is CASGRPGLAGVFTGELFF. CDR3 nucleotides: TGTGCTAGTGGGCGACCGGGACTAGCGGGAGTGTTCACCGGGGAGCTGTTTTTT.